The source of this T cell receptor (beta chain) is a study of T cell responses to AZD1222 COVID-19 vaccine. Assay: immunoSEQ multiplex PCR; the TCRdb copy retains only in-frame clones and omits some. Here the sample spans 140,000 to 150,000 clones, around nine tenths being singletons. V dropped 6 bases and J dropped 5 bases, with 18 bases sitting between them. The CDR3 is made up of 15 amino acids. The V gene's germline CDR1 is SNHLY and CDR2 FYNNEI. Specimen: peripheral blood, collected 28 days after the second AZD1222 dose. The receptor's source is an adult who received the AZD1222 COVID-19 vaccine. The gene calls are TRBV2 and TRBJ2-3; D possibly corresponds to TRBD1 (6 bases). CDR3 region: CASSQQGLHGDTQYF. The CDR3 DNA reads TGTGCCAGCAGCCAACAGGGATTGCACGGAGATACGCAGTATTTT.